Each of the 23 T cell receptor beta chains below was sequenced from the same sample in a study. The data were produced by immunoSEQ multiplex PCR, yet TCRdb's version contains in-frame clones alone and is incomplete. The table has around 49,000 clones, 85% to 95% seen once. Sequencing was carried out using PBMCs. The origin of the receptors is a man aged 40-55 years with rheumatoid arthritis.

The chain recombines TRBV11-2 with TRBJ1-2; D is uncertain. V gave up 5 bases and J gave up 4 bases, with 8 bases separating them. Germline V gives CDR1 SGHAT, CDR2 FQNNGV. This CDR3 is built from 12 residues. The CDR3 DNA reads TGTGCCAGCAGCCTTACATCCTATGGCTACACCTTC. Its protein product is CASSLTSYGYTF.

DNA of the CDR3: TGCAGCGTTCCCGGGGGGCAGGGTGGCTACACCTTC. Translated: CSVPGGQGGYTF. J is TRBJ1-2 and V is TRBV29-1; weak D call: TRBD1 (6 bases). This CDR3 spans 12 amino acids. Between the trimmed V and J ends, which lost 5 bases and 7 bases, there was a span of 14 bases. Per the germline V gene, CDR1 is SQVTM and CDR2 is ANQGSEA.

This rearrangement joins TRBV6-5 to TRBJ2-1, with 12 bases that match TRBD2. CDR3 length: 16 residues. The junction had 2 bases not matched to a gene; V was cut back by 4 bases and J by 1 base. Germline values: CDR1 MNHEY, CDR2 SVGAGI. The CDR3 DNA is TGTGCCAGCAGTTCAACTAGCGGGGGGTCCTACAATGAGCAGTTCTTC. Its translation: CASSSTSGGSYNEQFF.

This rearrangement joins TRBV11-3 to TRBJ1-1; 7 bases agree with TRBD1. This CDR3 is 15 amino acids long. Germline V gives CDR1 SGHNT, CDR2 YENEEA. J was trimmed by 2 bases and V by 0 bases; bases with no gene match: 3. The CDR3 sequence: CASSLDGTVNTEAFF. The CDR3 DNA reads TGTGCCAGCAGCTTAGACGGGACAGTCAACACTGAAGCTTTCTTT.

The chain is built from TRBV7-8 and TRBJ1-6; 8 bases line up with TRBD1. V lost 5 bases to trimming and J lost 6 bases; unmatched junction nucleotides: 9. CDR1 and CDR2 (germline): SGHVS, FQNEAQ. The CDR3 loop spans 16 amino acids. As DNA, the CDR3 is TGTGCCAGCAGCCCCCGGACAGGGATAAGTAATTCACCCCTCCACTTT. It translates to CASSPRTGISNSPLHF.

V gene TRBV27 combines with J gene TRBJ1-3, with 8 bases fitting TRBD1. After removal of 6 bases from V and 0 bases from J, the junction contained 4 bases not matched to a gene. Looked up from germline, CDR1 is MNHEY and CDR2 is SMNVEV (reference sequence). The CDR3 loop spans 15 amino acids. The CDR3 sequence is CASSLGTGSGNTIYF. The CDR3 DNA sequence: TGTGCCAGCAGCCTCGGGACAGGCTCTGGAAACACCATATATTTT.

This clone appeared once. The chain is built from TRBV27 and TRBJ1-2; D is perhaps TRBD1 (5 bases). Germline lookup yields CDR1 MNHEY and CDR2 SMNVEV (reference sequence). V was shortened by 4 bases and J by 9 bases, with 15 bases between the two germline ends. The CDR3 runs to 13 residues. This CDR3 is CASSSWDAGSYTF. CDR3 sequence (DNA): TGTGCCAGCAGTTCATGGGACGCAGGAAGCTACACCTTC.

The rearrangement links TRBV7-2 to TRBJ1-5; D is perhaps TRBD1 (5 bases). The V and J ends lost 3 bases and 4 bases respectively, with 10 bases between them. Per the germline V gene, CDR1 is SGHTA and CDR2 is FQGNSA. CDR3 length: 14 amino acids. The DNA of the CDR3 is TGTGCCAGCAGCTTCAAGGGGCCGAATCAGCCCCAGCATTTT. Protein product: CASSFKGPNQPQHF.

The V call is TRBV28, the J call TRBJ1-2; D might be TRBD1 (5 bases). Germline values: CDR1 MDHEN, CDR2 SYDVKM. V was cut by 5 bases and J by 8 bases, with 15 bases left in between. The CDR3 length is 13 residues. CDR3 nucleotides: TGTGCCAGCAGTCTCTGGGGACGTGAAGGCTACACCTTC. It translates to CASSLWGREGYTF.

This chain links TRBV24-1 with TRBJ2-5, with 13 positions matching TRBD2. The CDR3 covers 17 residues. Germline loops: CDR1 KGHDR, CDR2 SFDVKD. V shed 3 bases and J 4 bases; nucleotides not matched to a gene: 7. The CDR3 DNA follows: TGTGCCACCAGTGATCCAGGACTAGCGGGAGAAGGAGAGACCCAGTACTTC. It codes for CATSDPGLAGEGETQYF.

This clone was counted once. CDR3 loop: CASSKGGGYGYTF. CDR3 in DNA: TGTGCCAGCAGCAAGGGTGGGGGCTATGGCTACACCTTC. The V call is TRBV7-9, the J call TRBJ1-2, with D perhaps TRBD1 (5 bases). Germline CDR1 and CDR2: SEHNR and FQNEAQ (reference sequence). The CDR3 has 13 residues. Trimming removed 5 bases from V and 4 bases from J, with 11 bases in between.

The chain's CDR3 is CASSLPLAGGSYEQYF. For the CDR3, the DNA is TGTGCCAGCAGCTTACCTCTAGCGGGGGGTTCCTACGAGCAGTACTTC. This rearrangement joins TRBV7-9 to TRBJ2-7, with 11 bases identical to TRBD2. Germline lookup yields CDR1 SEHNR and CDR2 FQNEAQ (reference sequence). Trimming took 2 bases from V and 1 from J; bases not matched to a gene: 4. This CDR3 is built from 16 residues.

The chain employs TRBV5-6 and TRBJ1-6, with no clear D. V lost 4 bases and J 14 bases, leaving 13 bases between the germline ends. This CDR3 is 12 amino acids long. CDR1 is SGHDT, CDR2 YYEEEE, per germline. The CDR3 spells CASSQPGWSLHF. The CDR3 DNA reads as TGTGCCAGCAGCCAACCAGGATGGTCCCTCCACTTT.

This chain links TRBV7-9 with TRBJ2-5, with 7 nucleotides matching TRBD1. The V gene end was trimmed by 6 bases and the J gene end by 3 bases; junction bases not matched to a gene: 10. CDR3 size: 15 residues. CDR1 and CDR2 from the germline V gene are SEHNR and FQNEAQ (reference sequence). CDR3 in amino acids: CASSKMTGTKETQYF. The CDR3, as DNA: TGTGCCAGCAGTAAAATGACAGGGACCAAAGAGACCCAGTACTTC.

This chain links TRBV5-8 with TRBJ2-5; 7 nucleotides match TRBD1. The V gene's germline CDR1 is SGHTS and CDR2 YDEGEE. With V trimmed by 4 bases and J by 1 base, 10 bases remained unmatched. This CDR3 has 16 residues. The CDR3 here is CASSPGQAIAQETQYF. CDR3 bases: TGTGCCAGCAGCCCAGGACAGGCGATAGCCCAAGAGACCCAGTACTTC.

This rearrangement joins TRBV4-2 to TRBJ2-1; D remains ambiguous. Trimming took off 3 bases at V and 5 bases at J, with 8 bases between the two ends. The CDR3 spans 13 residues. Germline CDR1 and CDR2: LGHNA and YNFKEQ. The CDR3 here is CASSHQSNNEQFF. Here the CDR3 DNA reads TGTGCCAGCAGCCATCAGAGCAACAATGAGCAGTTCTTC.

V is TRBV27 and J is TRBJ1-2; tentatively, D is TRBD1 (6 bases). V gave up 3 bases and J gave up 6 bases, with 14 bases separating them. CDR3 length: 14 amino acids. Germline lookup yields CDR1 MNHEY and CDR2 SMNVEV (reference sequence). CDR3 residues: CASSFHRDSDGYTF. Written as DNA, the CDR3 is TGTGCCAGCAGTTTCCACAGGGATTCGGATGGCTACACCTTC.

V and J are TRBV27 and TRBJ2-3, with 7 bases fitting TRBD1. Unmatched junction bases numbered 8, after V lost 5 bases and J lost 0 bases. This CDR3 comprises 16 residues. The germline CDR1 and CDR2 sequences are MNHEY and SMNVEV (reference sequence). The CDR3 loop reads CASSRTGPLSTDTQYF. CDR3 DNA: TGTGCCAGCAGTCGGACAGGACCACTTAGCACAGATACGCAGTATTTT.

This sequence joins TRBV5-1 and TRBJ2-6; D unclear. CDR1 and CDR2 (germline): SGHRS, YFSETQ. The V gene lost 5 bases and the J gene lost 4 bases, with 10 bases spanning the gap. This CDR3 is 14 amino acids long. CDR3 loop: CASRVLSGANVLTF. CDR3 coding DNA: TGCGCCAGCAGGGTCCTATCCGGGGCCAACGTCCTGACTTTC.

This chain links TRBV27 with TRBJ1-2, with D perhaps matching TRBD1 (5 bases). Between the trimmed V and J ends, which lost 4 bases and 14 bases, there was a span of 17 bases. Germline values: CDR1 MNHEY, CDR2 SMNVEV (reference sequence). The CDR3 is 12 residues long. The CDR3 region is CASSSDRQFWTF. The CDR3 coding sequence is TGTGCCAGCAGTTCAGACCGACAGTTTTGGACCTTC.

The chain combines TRBV30 with TRBJ1-1, with no clear D. Germline CDR1 GTSNPN, CDR2 SVGIG (reference sequence). This CDR3 contains 11 residues. Between the trimmed V and J ends, which lost 8 bases and 5 bases, there was a span of 12 bases. CDR3 protein: CAGALKTEAFF. CDR3 nucleotides: TGTGCCGGAGCCTTAAAGACTGAAGCTTTCTTT.

In this sample, this clone turned up a few times. The chain couples TRBV9 to TRBJ2-2; 10 bases agree with TRBD1. The germline CDR1 and CDR2 sequences are SGDLS and YYNGEE. This CDR3 is built from 16 residues. The trim removed 4 bases at V and 4 bases at J, leaving 7 bases unmatched. CDR3 protein: CASSMGQGRSTGELFF. Here the CDR3 DNA reads TGTGCCAGCAGCATGGGACAGGGGAGGAGCACCGGGGAGCTGTTTTTT.

This chain connects TRBV5-1 to TRBJ1-4; D gene uncertain. The CDR3 is made up of 16 amino acids. Trimming stripped 4 bases from V and 7 bases from J, with 20 bases between. Per the germline V gene, CDR1 is SGHRS and CDR2 is YFSETQ. The CDR3 DNA follows: TGCGCCAGCAGCCCACCGGGAACCGGTTTGAGTGAAAAACTGTTTTTT. Amino acids: CASSPPGTGLSEKLFF.